The entry that follows covers one T cell receptor beta chain sequence. This sample is drawn from a study of T-cell reconstitution after alpha-beta-depleted transplantation in children. The germline V gene has CDR1 DFQATT and CDR2 SNEGSKA (reference sequence). The CDR3 has 12 amino acids. V lost 3 bases to trimming and J lost 5 bases, with 10 bases between them. Preparation of the TCRbeta library was carried out with unique molecular identifiers. TCRdb re-called the PCR reads with MiXCR, one entry per CDR3 protein. In the table there are approximately 420,000 distinct CDR3 sequences, 9.5% to 13% of which are singletons.

The specimen was PBMCs from the stem cell graft donor, collected from the stem cell graft. This chain links TRBV20-1 with TRBJ2-5; no clear D. The sequence came from a human donor who donated a stem cell graft to a child with acute myeloid leukemia. Here the CDR3 DNA reads TGCAGTGCTAGCATTACCCGGGAGACCCAGTACTTC. It codes for CSASITRETQYF.